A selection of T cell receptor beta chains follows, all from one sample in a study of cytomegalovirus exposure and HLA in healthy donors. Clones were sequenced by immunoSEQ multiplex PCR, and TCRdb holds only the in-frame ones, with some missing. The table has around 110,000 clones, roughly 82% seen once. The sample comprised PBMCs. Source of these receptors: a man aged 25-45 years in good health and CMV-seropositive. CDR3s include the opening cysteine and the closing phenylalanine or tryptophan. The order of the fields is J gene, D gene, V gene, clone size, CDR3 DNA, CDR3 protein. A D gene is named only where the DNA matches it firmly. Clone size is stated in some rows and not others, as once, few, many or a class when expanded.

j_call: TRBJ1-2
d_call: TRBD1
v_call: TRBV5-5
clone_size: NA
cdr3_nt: TGTGCCAGCAGCTTGGAACGGGGAACAGGGGGCTGGAACTATGGCTACACCTTC
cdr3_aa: CASSLERGTGGWNYGYTF

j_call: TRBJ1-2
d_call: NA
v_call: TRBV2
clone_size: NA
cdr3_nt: TGTGCCAGCAGTGCGGAGGACTTCGGGGGGGTATTGCACTATGGCTACACCTTC
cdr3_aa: CASSAEDFGGVLHYGYTF

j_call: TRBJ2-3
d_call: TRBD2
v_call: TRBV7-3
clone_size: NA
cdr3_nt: TGTGCCAGCAGCTTAACTCGGTGGCCTAGCGGGGATAGCACAGATACGCAGTATTTT
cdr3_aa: CASSLTRWPSGDSTDTQYF

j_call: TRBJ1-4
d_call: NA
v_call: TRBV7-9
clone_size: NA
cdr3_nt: TGTGCCAGCAGCTTACAGGCAGCAGAAAAACTGTTTTTT
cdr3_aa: CASSLQAAEKLFF

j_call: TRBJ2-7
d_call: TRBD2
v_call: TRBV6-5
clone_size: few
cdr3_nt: TGTGCCAGCAGTTACTCGACTAGCGGGGGCGAGCAGTACTTC
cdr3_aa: CASSYSTSGGEQYF

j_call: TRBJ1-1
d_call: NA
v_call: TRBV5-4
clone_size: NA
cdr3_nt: TGTGCCAGCAGCCCGACCGGGAAGAACACTGAAGCTTTCTTT
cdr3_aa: CASSPTGKNTEAFF

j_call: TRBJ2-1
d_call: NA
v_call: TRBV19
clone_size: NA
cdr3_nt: TGTGCCAGTAGTACCCTCCAGGTCTTCACCTACAATGAGCAGTTCTTC
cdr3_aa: CASSTLQVFTYNEQFF

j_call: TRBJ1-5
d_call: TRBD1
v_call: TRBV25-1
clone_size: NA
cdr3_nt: TGTGCCAGCAGTGGGACAGGGCGCAATCAGCCCCAGCATTTT
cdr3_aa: CASSGTGRNQPQHF

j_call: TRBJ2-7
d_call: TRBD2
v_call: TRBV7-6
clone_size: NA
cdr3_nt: TGTGCCAGCAGCACAGCACTAGCGGGGCCTTCCTACGAGCAGTACTTC
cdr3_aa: CASSTALAGPSYEQYF

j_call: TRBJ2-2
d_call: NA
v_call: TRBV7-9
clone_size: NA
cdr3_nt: TGTTCCAGCAGCGTCGATCGGACACTGAACACCGGGGAGCTGTTTTTT
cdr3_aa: CSSSVDRTLNTGELFF

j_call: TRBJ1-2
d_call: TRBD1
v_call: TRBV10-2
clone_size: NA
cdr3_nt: TGCGCCAGCAGTGACGCACAGGGGGCGGGGGGCTACACCTTC
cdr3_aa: CASSDAQGAGGYTF

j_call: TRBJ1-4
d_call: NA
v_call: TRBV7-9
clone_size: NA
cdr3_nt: TGTGCCAGTACACCAACTAATGAAAAACTGTTTTTT
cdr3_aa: CASTPTNEKLFF

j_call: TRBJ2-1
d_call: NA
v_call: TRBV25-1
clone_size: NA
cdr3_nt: TGTGCCAGCAGTGAATATTTGGCGGGTCGGTACAATGAGCAGTTCTTC
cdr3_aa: CASSEYLAGRYNEQFF

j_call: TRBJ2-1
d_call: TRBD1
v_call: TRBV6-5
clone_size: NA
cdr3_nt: TGTGCCAGCAGCCCCGGACAGGGACGCTACAATGAGCAGTTCTTC
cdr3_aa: CASSPGQGRYNEQFF

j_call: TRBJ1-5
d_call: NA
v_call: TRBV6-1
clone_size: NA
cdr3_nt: TGTGCCAGCAGTGGACGCAGGGATCATCAGCCCCAGCATTTT
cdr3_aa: CASSGRRDHQPQHF

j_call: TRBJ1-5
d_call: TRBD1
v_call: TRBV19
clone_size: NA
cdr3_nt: TGTGCCAGTAGTATAGCACAGGGGTGGGACAATCAGCCCCAGCATTTT
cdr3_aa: CASSIAQGWDNQPQHF

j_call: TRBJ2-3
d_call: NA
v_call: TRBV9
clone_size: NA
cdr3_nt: TGTGCCAGCAGCGTAGGGCGGAGCGGCACAGATACGCAGTATTTT
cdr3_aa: CASSVGRSGTDTQYF

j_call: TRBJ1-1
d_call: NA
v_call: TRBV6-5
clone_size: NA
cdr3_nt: TGTGCCAGCAGTCAAGGGACAGAAGCTTTCTTT
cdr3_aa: CASSQGTEAFF

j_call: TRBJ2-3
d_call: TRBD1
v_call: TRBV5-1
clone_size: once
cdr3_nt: TGCGCCAGCAAATGGACAGGGCAGGCAGATACGCAGTATTTT
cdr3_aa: CASKWTGQADTQYF

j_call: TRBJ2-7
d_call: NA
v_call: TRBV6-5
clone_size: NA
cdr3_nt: TGTGCCAGCAGTACCCTCTACGAGGCCCACGAGCAGTACTTC
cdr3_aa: CASSTLYEAHEQYF

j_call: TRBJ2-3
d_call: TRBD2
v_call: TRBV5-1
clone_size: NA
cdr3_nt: TGCGCCAGCAGCAGGATAGCGGGGGGGCCGGATACGCAGTATTTT
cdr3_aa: CASSRIAGGPDTQYF

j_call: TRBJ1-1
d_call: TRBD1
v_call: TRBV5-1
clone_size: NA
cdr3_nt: TGCGCCAGCAGCTTGGGACAGGGTTTGTCAGCTTTCTTT
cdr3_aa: CASSLGQGLSAFF

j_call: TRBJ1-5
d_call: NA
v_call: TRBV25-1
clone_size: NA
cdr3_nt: TGTGCCAGCAGTATTCGGCGGGGACCTAGCAATCAGCCCCAGCATTTT
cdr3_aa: CASSIRRGPSNQPQHF

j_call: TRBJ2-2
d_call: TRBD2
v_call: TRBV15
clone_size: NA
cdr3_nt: TGTGCCACCAGCAGACGGACTAGCGGGGGGGCGAACACCGGGGAGCTGTTTTTT
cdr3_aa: CATSRRTSGGANTGELFF

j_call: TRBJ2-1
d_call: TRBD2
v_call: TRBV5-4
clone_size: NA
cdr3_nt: TGTGCCAGCAGCCCGGCCCTAGTAGCGGGGGGGGACAATGAACAGTTCTTC
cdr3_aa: CASSPALVAGGDNEQFF

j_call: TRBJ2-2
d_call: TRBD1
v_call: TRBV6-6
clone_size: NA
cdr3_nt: TGTGCCAGCAGTAAACAGGGGGCGCGGGGCACCGGGGAGCTGTTTTTT
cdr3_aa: CASSKQGARGTGELFF